This entry features one TCR beta chain sequence. Its specificity is unknown. A read error is possible here, since a much larger clone lies one base away. CDR3 length equals 17 residues. Germline V gene sequence: CDR1 MNHEY, CDR2 SVGEGT. The sample originates from a study of tumor-infiltrating lymphocytes in primary liver carcinoma. Study information: Primary liver carcinomas in the patients were surgically resected. Patients were men and women aged 30 to 69 years.

Study conclusions and caveats: Tumor-adjacent and tumor-blood pairs shared less of their repertoires than tumor region pairs shared.

A constant-region primer primed TCR beta cDNA synthesis from 450 to 550 ng of total RNA. Libraries of TCR beta came from three nested multiplex PCR rounds with slightly modified ARM-PCR. Amplification in the first two PCR rounds was performed using TRBV1-TRBV30 forward primers and a C-beta reverse primer for roughly 10 cycles each. TCRdb reprocessed the multiplex PCR reads with MiXCR, giving one entry per CDR3 protein. Altogether 330,000 or so distinct CDR3 sequences are present, 65% being singletons, with the ten largest covering roughly 6%. They got blood RNA out of unsorted whole blood and also pulled out germline DNA.

The chain links TRBV6-2 or TRBV6-3 to TRBJ2-7, with 7 bases identical to TRBD1. Sequenced material: peripheral blood. The clonotype comes from a middle-aged man with primary liver carcinoma and hepatitis B virus infection. The DNA for the CDR3 is TGTGCCAGCAATTACTACGAGTACAGGGGTAGTTTCGACGAGCAGTACTTC. Amino acids: CASNYYEYRGSFDEQYF.